The T cell receptor (beta chain) described here comes from a study of blood T cell repertoires in COVID-19. Study information: The origin of the acute and convalescent COVID-19 samples was the United States, Italy and Spain. In each case, the material was cDNA or gDNA derived from T cells, B-cell-depleted T cells, or PBMCs.

In the original processing: Estimated nucleated cell counts came from reference gene primer amplification. Data came from immunoSEQ multiplex PCR; TCRdb stores just in-frame clones and leaves some out. V, J and clone size reflect that table, while D and trimming were determined from the DNA. In the table there are 100,000 to 150,000 clones, more than 75% of which are singletons. In this sample, this clone turned up once. The sequence derives from a woman aged 55-75 years with acute or convalescent COVID-19. The specimen was peripheral blood.

This CDR3 reads CAISEVTGGNQPQHF. The CDR3 DNA reads TGTGCCATCAGTGAGGTCACAGGGGGAAATCAGCCCCAGCATTTT. This chain links TRBV10-3 with TRBJ1-5, with 8 bases aligning to TRBD1. Per the germline V gene, CDR1 is ENHRY and CDR2 is SYGVKD. The CDR3 extends over 15 amino acids. V was clipped by 2 bases and J by 4 bases; unmatched bases: 4.